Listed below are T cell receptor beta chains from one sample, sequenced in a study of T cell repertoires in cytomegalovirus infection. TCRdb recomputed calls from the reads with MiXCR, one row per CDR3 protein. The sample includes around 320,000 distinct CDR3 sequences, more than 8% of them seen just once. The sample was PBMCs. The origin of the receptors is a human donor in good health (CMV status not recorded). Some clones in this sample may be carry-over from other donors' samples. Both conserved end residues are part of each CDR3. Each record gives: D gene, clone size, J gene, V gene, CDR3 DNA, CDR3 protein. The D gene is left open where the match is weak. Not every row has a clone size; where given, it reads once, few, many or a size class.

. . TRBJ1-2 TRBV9 TGTGCCAGCAGCGTGGATCTAAACTATGGCTACACCTTC CASSVDLNYGYTF
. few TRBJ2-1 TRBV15 TGTGCCACCAGCAGAGGACGGGGGGCCCACAATGAGCAGTTCTTC CATSRGRGAHNEQFF
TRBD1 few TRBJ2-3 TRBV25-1 TGTGCCAGCAGTGAACTACAGGGGGGCCCAGATACGCAGTATTTT CASSELQGGPDTQYF
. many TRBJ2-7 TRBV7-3 TGTGCCAGCAGCTTAATGAGTCAGGAGCCCTACGAGCAGTACTTC CASSLMSQEPYEQYF
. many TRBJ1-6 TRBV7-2 TGTGCCAGCAGCCTTACCCGGACAGAATATAATTCACCCCTCCACTTT CASSLTRTEYNSPLHF
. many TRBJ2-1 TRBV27 TGTGCCAGCAGTTCAACTTATAAGCAGTTCTTC CASSSTYKQFF
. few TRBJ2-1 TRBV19 TGTGCCAGTAGAGGACCCTACAATGAGCAGTTCTTC CASRGPYNEQFF
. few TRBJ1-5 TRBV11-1 TGTGCCAGCAGCCACGATGGGGCTCAGCCCCAGCATTTT CASSHDGAQPQHF
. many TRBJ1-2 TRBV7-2 TGTGCCAGCAGCTCCGGAGACCAGTATGGCTACACCTTC CASSSGDQYGYTF
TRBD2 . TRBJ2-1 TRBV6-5 TGTGCCAGCAGTTACGTAATAGCGGGCCGCAATGAGCAGTTCTTC CASSYVIAGRNEQFF
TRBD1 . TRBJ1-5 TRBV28 TGTGCCAGCAGCCCCTACAGGGGGCACCAGCCCCAGCATTTT CASSPYRGHQPQHF
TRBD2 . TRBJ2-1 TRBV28 TGTGCCAGCAACCTCTGGACTAGCGGGAGGGGGGATGAGCAGTTCTTC CASNLWTSGRGDEQFF
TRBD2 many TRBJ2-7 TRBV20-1 TGCAGTGCTAGAGTTCCGCGGGGGTTATCCTACGAGCAGTACTTC CSARVPRGLSYEQYF
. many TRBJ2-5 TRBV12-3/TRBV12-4 TGTGCCAGCAGCACGCCAGGGGAGACCCAGTACTTC CASSTPGETQYF
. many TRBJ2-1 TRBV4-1 TGCGCCAGCAGCCAAGTAGGGCGGGCCACAAGGGATGAGCAGTTCTTC CASSQVGRATRDEQFF
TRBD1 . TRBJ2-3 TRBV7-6 TGTGCCAGCAGCCCGGACAGGAAAGCGGGCACAGATACGCAGTATTTT CASSPDRKAGTDTQYF
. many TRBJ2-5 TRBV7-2 TGTGCCAGCAGCTTAGGGGTAGCGGCGTACCAAGAGACCCAGTACTTC CASSLGVAAYQETQYF
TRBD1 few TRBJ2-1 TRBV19 TGTGCCAGCAGCCGGGACAGGGGGCTGAATGAGCAGTTCTTC CASSRDRGLNEQFF
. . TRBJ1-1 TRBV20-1 TGCAGTGCTAGAGATCCCTTCGGGGCGAGGAACACTGAAGCTTTCTTT CSARDPFGARNTEAFF
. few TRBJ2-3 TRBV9 TGTGCCAGCAGCGGGGGAGGGGGCAGCTTCCCGACTAGCACAGATACGCAGTATTTT CASSGGGGSFPTSTDTQYF
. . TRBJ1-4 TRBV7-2 TGTGCCAGCAGCCCGGGGGCAGGGTCTAATGAAAAACTGTTTTTT CASSPGAGSNEKLFF
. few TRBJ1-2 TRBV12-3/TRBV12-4 TGTGCCAGCAGCTGGGACCTAAACTATGGCTACACCTTC CASSWDLNYGYTF
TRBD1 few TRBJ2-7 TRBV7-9 TGTGCCAGCAGCCGTTACAGGGGCTTGACTCGCTACGAGCAGTACTTC CASSRYRGLTRYEQYF
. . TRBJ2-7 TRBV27 TGTGCCGCCCGGTCCGGGAGCTCGGCCTACGAGCAGTACTTC CAARSGSSAYEQYF
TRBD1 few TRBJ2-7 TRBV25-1 TGTGCCAGCAGTGAAATCGGGACAGGGGGATCCGAGCAGTACTTC CASSEIGTGGSEQYF
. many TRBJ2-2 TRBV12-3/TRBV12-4 TGTGCCAGCACCCTCGCGGGGACTTCCACCGGGGAGCTGTTTTTT CASTLAGTSTGELFF
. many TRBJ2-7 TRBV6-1 TGTGCCAGCAGCGAAAGGGTATCCTACGAGCAGTACTTC CASSERVSYEQYF
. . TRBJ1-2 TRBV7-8 TGTGCCAGCAGCTTAGCGGACGTAGGGACCTATGGCTACACCTTC CASSLADVGTYGYTF
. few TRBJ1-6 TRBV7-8 TGTGCCAGCAGCATTAACAGGGAAGGGAATTCACCCCTCCACTTT CASSINREGNSPLHF
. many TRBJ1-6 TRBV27 TGTGCCAGCAGTTTAACATCAGATAATTCACCCCTCCACTTT CASSLTSDNSPLHF
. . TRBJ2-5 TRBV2 TGTGCCAGCAGAACGCACCTGCAAGAGACCCAGTACTTC CASRTHLQETQYF
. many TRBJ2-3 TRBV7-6 TGTGCCAGCAGCGGCCGACTTGCCGGTACGCAGTATTTT CASSGRLAGTQYF
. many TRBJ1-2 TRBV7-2 TGTGCCAGCAGCTTAAGGCTGGCCGGGAACTATGGCTACACCTTC CASSLRLAGNYGYTF
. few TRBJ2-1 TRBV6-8 TGTGCCAGCAGTTACTCAACCCGGAGTCTGGAATACAATGAGCAGTTCTTC CASSYSTRSLEYNEQFF
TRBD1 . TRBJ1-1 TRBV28 TGTGCCAGCACCGCACCAGGGACAGAGTGGAACACTGAAGCTTTCTTT CASTAPGTEWNTEAFF
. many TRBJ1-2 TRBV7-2 TGTGCCAGCAGCCTAATTCGTTCCGGGACCTATGGCTACACCTTC CASSLIRSGTYGYTF
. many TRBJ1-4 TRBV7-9 TGTGCCTCCCGGGGGTGGGACCGAGATGAAAAACTGTTTTTT CASRGWDRDEKLFF
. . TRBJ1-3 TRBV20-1 TGCAGTGCCCCACCCCCCCGCGGTGCTGACTCTGGAAACACCATATATTTT CSAPPPRGADSGNTIYF
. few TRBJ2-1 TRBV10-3 TGTGCCATCAGTGAGCAGATTGGAGGGGGTTACAATGAGCAGTTCTTC CAISEQIGGGYNEQFF
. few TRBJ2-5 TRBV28 TGTGCCAGCTGTGGCTCTCTCCAAGAGACCCAGTACTTC CASCGSLQETQYF
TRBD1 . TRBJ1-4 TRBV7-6 TGTGCCAGCAGCCGCGGACAGGCAACTAATGAAAAACTGTTTTTT CASSRGQATNEKLFF
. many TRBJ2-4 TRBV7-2 TGTGCCAGCAGCTTATCCGTGGCTAGGGTGGACATTCAGTACTTC CASSLSVARVDIQYF
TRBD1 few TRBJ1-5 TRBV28 TGTGCCAGCAGTTCCCACAGGGGGGTAGGCAATCAGCCCCAGCATTTT CASSSHRGVGNQPQHF
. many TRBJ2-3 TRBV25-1 TGTGCCAGCAGCCCGTGGCGGACTGCCCCTGGAGATACGCAGTATTTT CASSPWRTAPGDTQYF
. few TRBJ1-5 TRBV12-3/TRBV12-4 TGTGCCAGCCGGTACGGGGGCCTGGGTCAGCCCCAGCATTTT CASRYGGLGQPQHF
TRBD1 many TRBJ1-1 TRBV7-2 TGTGCCAGCAGCTTAGAGGTGTTTTTGCACAGGGGCACTGAAGCTTTCTTT CASSLEVFLHRGTEAFF
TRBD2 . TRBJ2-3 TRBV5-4 TGTGCCAGCAGCTTCCCTAGCGGCGGGGTCACAGATACGCAGTATTTT CASSFPSGGVTDTQYF
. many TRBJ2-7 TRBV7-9 TGTGCCAGCAGCTACCGGGACTTCGACTCCTACGAGCAGTACTTC CASSYRDFDSYEQYF